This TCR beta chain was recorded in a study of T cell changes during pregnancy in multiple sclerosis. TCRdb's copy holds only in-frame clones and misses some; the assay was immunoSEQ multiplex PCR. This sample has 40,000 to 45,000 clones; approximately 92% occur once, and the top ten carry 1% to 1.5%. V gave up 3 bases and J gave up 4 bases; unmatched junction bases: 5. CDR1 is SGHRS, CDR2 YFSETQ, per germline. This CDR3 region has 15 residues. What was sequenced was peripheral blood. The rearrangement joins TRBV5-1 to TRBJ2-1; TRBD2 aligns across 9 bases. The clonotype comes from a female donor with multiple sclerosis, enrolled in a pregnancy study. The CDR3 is CASSSREGPYNEQFF. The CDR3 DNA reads TGCGCCAGCAGCTCGCGGGAGGGCCCGTACAATGAGCAGTTCTTC.